The present TCR beta chain was sequenced within a study of neurological immune-mediated disorders. Study in general: Among the approximately 34 patients with multiple sclerosis, about 30 were relapsing-remitting, while 3 were secondary progressive. General study points: The repertoires of 18 of 34 multiple sclerosis patients fell into one related-CDR3 cluster (a possible signature) under phylogenetic grouping.

The starting material, 2 million PBMCs stored at -80 C, gave rise to the unsorted libraries. This clonotype has ten or more counts. What it binds is not known. V shed 6 bases and J shed 8 bases, with 16 bases lying between them. This CDR3 is 14 amino acids long. The making of cDNA relied on 5'RACE with 10-nucleotide random UMIs. TCRdb re-called the 5' RACE reads with MiXCR, one entry per CDR3 protein. In the table there are about 46,000 distinct CDR3 sequences, approximately 3% of which are singletons. This clonotype originated in a woman aged 45 to 65 with multiple sclerosis. The J gene is TRBJ1-4, the V gene TRBV12-3 or TRBV12-4; D not resolved. Sequenced material: PBMCs. The CDR3: CASSRNSPGEKLFF. Written as DNA, the CDR3 is TGTGCCAGCAGCCGAAACAGCCCTGGGGAAAAACTGTTTTTT.